This is a list of T cell receptor beta chains from one sample in a study of blood T cell repertoires in COVID-19. Data came from immunoSEQ multiplex PCR; TCRdb stores just in-frame clones and leaves some out. The sample contains 150,000 to 200,000 clones, roughly 80% of which appear only once. The sequenced material came from PBMCs or T cells enriched from blood (not recorded which). The receptors stem from a woman between 50 and 59 years old who had recovered from COVID-19. The CDR3 runs from the conserved cysteine through the conserved F or W. A D gene is named only where the DNA matches it firmly. Size tells how often a clone was seen (once, few, many) or the class of an expanded clone, and some rows leave it out.

d_call	v_call	j_call	clone_size	cdr3_aa	cdr3_nt
TRBD2	TRBV7-9	TRBJ2-1	-	CASSILVVQGLANLIKNEQFF	TGTGCCAGCAGCATCTTAGTGGTACAGGGACTAGCCAATTTGATTAAGAATGAGCAGTTCTTC
-	TRBV4-3	TRBJ2-2	few	CASSQGGTSNTGELFF	TGCGCCAGCAGCCAAGGAGGCACCTCGAACACCGGGGAGCTGTTTTTT
-	TRBV28	TRBJ2-7	-	CASSLKRSPYEQYF	TGTGCCAGCAGTTTAAAGCGGAGCCCCTACGAGCAGTACTTC
-	TRBV4-2	TRBJ1-2	-	CASSQDLGGGYTF	TGTGCCAGCAGCCAAGATTTGGGGGGAGGCTACACCTTC
-	TRBV29-1	TRBJ1-1	-	CSVREYTEAFF	TGCAGCGTTCGAGAGTACACTGAAGCTTTCTTT
TRBD2	TRBV27	TRBJ2-2	-	CATGRVFPGLADTGELFF	TGTGCCACTGGTCGGGTGTTCCCGGGACTAGCGGATACCGGGGAGCTGTTTTTT
-	TRBV28	TRBJ2-7	-	CASISHRDYEQYF	TGTGCCAGCATAAGTCACCGGGACTACGAGCAGTACTTC
-	TRBV4-3	TRBJ1-5	once	CASSEIRGRGQPQHF	TGCGCCAGCAGCGAAATCAGGGGCAGGGGTCAGCCCCAGCATTTT
-	TRBV28	TRBJ1-5	-	CASSLWGGF	TGTGCCAGCAGTTTATGGGGGGGTTTT
-	TRBV6-2/TRBV6-3	TRBJ1-1	-	CASSRDYNTEAFF	TGTGCCAGCAGCCGAGACTATAACACTGAAGCTTTCTTT
-	TRBV7-9	TRBJ2-1	-	CASSLWGGYNEQFF	TGTGCCAGCAGCTTATGGGGCGGTTACAATGAGCAGTTCTTC